This is a list of T cell receptor beta chains from one sample in a study of blood T cell repertoires in COVID-19. Sequenced by immunoSEQ multiplex PCR; TCRdb stores in-frame clones only, minus some. The sample records under 95,000 clones, approximately 88% being singletons. The sample was peripheral blood. The source of these receptors is a human donor in a cohort sampled during active COVID-19. Both conserved end residues are part of each CDR3. Fields, in order: D gene, V gene, clone size, J gene, CDR3 DNA, CDR3 protein. A D gene is named only where the DNA matches it firmly. Clone size is shown for a subset of rows, as once, few, many or a class of expanded clone.

TRBD1	TRBV11-3	-	TRBJ1-3	TGTGCCAGCAGCCCCGGACAGGGGGTTTACTCTGGAAACACCATATATTTT	CASSPGQGVYSGNTIYF
-	TRBV14	-	TRBJ2-3	TGTGCCAGCAGCCAGGTGGGACTTCGCACAGATACGCAGTATTTT	CASSQVGLRTDTQYF
-	TRBV3-1/TRBV3-2	-	TRBJ1-5	TGTGCCAGCAGCCCACAGGGTAATCAGCCCCAGCATTTT	CASSPQGNQPQHF
TRBD2	TRBV6-5	-	TRBJ2-5	TGTGCCAGCAAGATGAGCGGGAGTCTCCAAGAGACCCAGTACTTC	CASKMSGSLQETQYF
TRBD1	TRBV2	few	TRBJ2-2	TGTGCCAGCTCAGAGGACAGGGGGGCCGGGGAGCTGTTTTTT	CASSEDRGAGELFF
-	TRBV10-3	-	TRBJ2-1	TGTGCCATCAGTGAGCACCAGGGGCGCCAGGGGTTCTTC	CAISEHQGRQGFF
-	TRBV2	many	TRBJ1-5	TGTGCCAGCAGAGCCACAGGGAGCAATCAGCCCCAGCATTTT	CASRATGSNQPQHF
TRBD1	TRBV7-2	-	TRBJ1-1	TGTGCCAGCAGCTTAGCCGGGACAGGGTTCTTCCAGGAAGCTTTCTTT	CASSLAGTGFFQEAFF
TRBD2	TRBV27	-	TRBJ2-7	TGTGCCAGCAGCCGAAGATCTGGCGGGAGGGCCTTCCCCGAGTGGTCCTACGAGCAGTACTTC	CASSRRSGGRAFPEWSYEQYF
-	TRBV13	-	TRBJ1-1	TGTGCCAGCAGCTTAGAGGGGTACACAGGGCCTGAAGCTTTCTTT	CASSLEGYTGPEAFF
-	TRBV5-4	-	TRBJ2-3	TGTGCCAGCAGCTCTGGAGACGGAGATACGCAGTATTTT	CASSSGDGDTQYF